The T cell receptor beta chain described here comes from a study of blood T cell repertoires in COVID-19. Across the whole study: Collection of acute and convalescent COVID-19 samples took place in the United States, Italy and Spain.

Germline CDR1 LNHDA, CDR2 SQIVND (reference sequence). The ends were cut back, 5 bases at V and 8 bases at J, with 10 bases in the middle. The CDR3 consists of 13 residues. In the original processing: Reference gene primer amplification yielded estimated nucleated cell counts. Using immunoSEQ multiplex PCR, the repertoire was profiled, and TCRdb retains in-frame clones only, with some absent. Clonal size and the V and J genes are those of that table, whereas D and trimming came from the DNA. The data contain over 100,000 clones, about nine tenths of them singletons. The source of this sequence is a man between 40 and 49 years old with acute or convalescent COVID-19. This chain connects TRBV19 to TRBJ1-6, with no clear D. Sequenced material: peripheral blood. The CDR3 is CASSPLGYSPLHF. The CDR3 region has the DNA TGTGCCAGTAGTCCACTCGGGTATTCACCCCTCCACTTT.